The clone carrying this TCR beta chain occurred a few times. This entry comes from a study of T cell repertoires in cytomegalovirus infection. CDR1 and CDR2 (germline): MGHDK, SYGVNS. Trimming removed 2 bases at V and 6 bases at J, with 19 bases between. The CDR3 totals 16 residues. TCRdb reprocessed the reads via MiXCR and lists one record per CDR3 protein. Among fewer than 200,000 distinct CDR3 sequences listed, approximately 19% were seen once. Material for sequencing was PBMCs. The rearrangement links TRBV25-1 to TRBJ1-1, with no clear D. This TCR came from a human donor in good health (CMV status not recorded). Some clones in this sample may be carry-over from other donors' samples. CDR3 DNA: TGTGCCAGCAGTGAACCCGAGGGAGGGCGTTCCGCTGAAGCTTTCTTT. It encodes CASSEPEGGRSAEAFF.